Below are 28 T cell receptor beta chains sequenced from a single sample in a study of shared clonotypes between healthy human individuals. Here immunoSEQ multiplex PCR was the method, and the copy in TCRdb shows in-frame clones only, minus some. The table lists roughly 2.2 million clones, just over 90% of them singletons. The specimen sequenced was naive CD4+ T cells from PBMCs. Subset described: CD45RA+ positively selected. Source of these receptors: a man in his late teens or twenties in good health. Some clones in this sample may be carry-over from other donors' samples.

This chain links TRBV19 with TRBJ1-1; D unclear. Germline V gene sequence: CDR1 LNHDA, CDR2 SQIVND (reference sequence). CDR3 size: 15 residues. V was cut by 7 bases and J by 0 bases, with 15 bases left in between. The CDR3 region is CASKDRSRMNTEAFF. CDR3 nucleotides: TGTGCCAGTAAGGACCGCTCCAGGATGAACACTGAAGCTTTCTTT. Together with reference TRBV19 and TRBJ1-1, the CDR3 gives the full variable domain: DGGITQSPKYLFRKEGQNVTLSCEQNLNHDAMYWYRQDPGQGLRLIYYSQIVNDFQKGDIAEGYSVSREKKESFPLTVTSAQKNPTAFYLCASKDRSRMNTEAFFGQGTRLTVV.

The chain's CDR3 is CASSRTGAFQETQYF. The CDR3 nucleotides read TGTGCCAGCTCCCGGACAGGGGCATTCCAAGAGACCCAGTACTTC. The chain joins TRBV27 to TRBJ2-5; 9 nucleotides agree with TRBD1. CDR1 is MNHEY, CDR2 SMNVEV, per germline (reference sequence). The CDR3 totals 15 residues. V shed 8 bases, J shed 1 base, and the junction held 8 bases outside the gene matches.

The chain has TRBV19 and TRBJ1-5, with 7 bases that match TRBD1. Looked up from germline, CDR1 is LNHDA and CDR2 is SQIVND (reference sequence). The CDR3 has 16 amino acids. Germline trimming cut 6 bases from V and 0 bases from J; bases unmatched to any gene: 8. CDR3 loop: CASSVVQGTSNQPQHF. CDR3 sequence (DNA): TGTGCCAGTAGCGTCGTACAGGGGACTAGCAATCAGCCCCAGCATTTT.

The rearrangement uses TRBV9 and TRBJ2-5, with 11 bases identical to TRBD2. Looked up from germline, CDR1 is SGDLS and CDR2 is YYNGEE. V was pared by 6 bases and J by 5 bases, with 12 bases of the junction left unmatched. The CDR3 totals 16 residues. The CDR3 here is CASTEGTSGRRETQYF. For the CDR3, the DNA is TGTGCCAGCACAGAGGGGACTAGCGGCAGAAGGGAGACCCAGTACTTC.

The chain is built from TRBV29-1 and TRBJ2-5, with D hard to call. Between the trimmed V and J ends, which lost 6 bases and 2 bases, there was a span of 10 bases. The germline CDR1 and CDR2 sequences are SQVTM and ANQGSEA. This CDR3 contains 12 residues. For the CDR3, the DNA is TGCAGCGTGGGTTTGGGGCAAGAGACCCAGTACTTC. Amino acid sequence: CSVGLGQETQYF.

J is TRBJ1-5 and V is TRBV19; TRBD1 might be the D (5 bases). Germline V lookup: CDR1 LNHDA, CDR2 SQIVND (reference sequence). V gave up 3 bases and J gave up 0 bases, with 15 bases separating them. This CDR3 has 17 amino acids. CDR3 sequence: CASSMAGGPYSNQPQHF. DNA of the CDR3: TGTGCCAGTAGTATGGCCGGGGGACCTTATAGCAATCAGCCCCAGCATTTT.

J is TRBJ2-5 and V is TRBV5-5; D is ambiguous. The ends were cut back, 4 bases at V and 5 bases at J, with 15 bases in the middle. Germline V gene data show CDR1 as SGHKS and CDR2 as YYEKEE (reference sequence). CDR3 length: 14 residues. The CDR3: CASSPFTFVETQYF. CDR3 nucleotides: TGTGCCAGCAGCCCCTTCACGTTCGTCGAGACCCAGTACTTC.

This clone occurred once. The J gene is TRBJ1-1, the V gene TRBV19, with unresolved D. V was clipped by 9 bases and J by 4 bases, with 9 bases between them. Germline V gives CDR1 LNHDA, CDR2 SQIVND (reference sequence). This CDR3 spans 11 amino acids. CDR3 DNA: TGTGCCAGCGAGGGTGGCACTGAAGCTTTCTTT. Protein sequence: CASEGGTEAFF.

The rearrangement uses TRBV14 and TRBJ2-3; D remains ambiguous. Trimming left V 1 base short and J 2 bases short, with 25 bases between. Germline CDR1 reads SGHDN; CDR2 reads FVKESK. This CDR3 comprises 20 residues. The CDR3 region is CASSQVPFQPRLESTDTQYF. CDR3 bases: TGTGCCAGCAGCCAAGTTCCTTTCCAGCCGCGATTGGAGTCCACAGATACGCAGTATTTT.

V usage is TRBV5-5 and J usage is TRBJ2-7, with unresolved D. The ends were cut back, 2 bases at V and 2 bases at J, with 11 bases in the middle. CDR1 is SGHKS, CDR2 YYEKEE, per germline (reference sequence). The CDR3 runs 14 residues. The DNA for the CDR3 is TGTGCCAGCAGCTTCTTAGAGGAGACCTACGAGCAGTACTTC. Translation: CASSFLEETYEQYF.

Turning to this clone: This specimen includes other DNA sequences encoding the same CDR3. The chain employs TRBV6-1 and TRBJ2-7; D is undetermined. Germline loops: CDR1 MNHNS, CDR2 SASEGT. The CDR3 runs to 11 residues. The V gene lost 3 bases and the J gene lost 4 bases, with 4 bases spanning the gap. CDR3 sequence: CASSEPYEQYF. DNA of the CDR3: TGTGCCAGCAGTGAGCCGTACGAGCAGTACTTC.

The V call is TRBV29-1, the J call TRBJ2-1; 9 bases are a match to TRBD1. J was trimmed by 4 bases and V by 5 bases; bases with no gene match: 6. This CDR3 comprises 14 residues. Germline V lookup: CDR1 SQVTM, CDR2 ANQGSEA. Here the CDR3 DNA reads TGCAGCGTTTTATCACAGGGGGCTTACAATGAGCAGTTCTTC. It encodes CSVLSQGAYNEQFF.

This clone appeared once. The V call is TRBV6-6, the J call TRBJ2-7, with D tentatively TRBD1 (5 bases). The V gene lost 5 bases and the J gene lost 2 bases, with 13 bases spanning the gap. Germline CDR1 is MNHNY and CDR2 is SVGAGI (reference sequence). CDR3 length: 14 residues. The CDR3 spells CASSKLQGTYEQYF. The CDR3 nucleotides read TGTGCCAGCAGTAAACTGCAGGGTACCTACGAGCAGTACTTC.

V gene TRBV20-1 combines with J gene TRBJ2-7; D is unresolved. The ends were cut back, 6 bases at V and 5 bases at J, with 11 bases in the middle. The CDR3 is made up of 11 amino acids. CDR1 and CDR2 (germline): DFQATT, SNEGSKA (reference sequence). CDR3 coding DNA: TGCAGTGCCAATAGCCGAAACGAGCAGTACTTC. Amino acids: CSANSRNEQYF.

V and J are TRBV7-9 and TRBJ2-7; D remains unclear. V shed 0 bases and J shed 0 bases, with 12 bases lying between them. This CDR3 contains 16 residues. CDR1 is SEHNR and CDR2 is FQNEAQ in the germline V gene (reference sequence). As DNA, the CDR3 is TGTGCCAGCAGCTTAGCTTTTTTCCATAGCTCCTACGAGCAGTACTTC. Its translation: CASSLAFFHSSYEQYF.

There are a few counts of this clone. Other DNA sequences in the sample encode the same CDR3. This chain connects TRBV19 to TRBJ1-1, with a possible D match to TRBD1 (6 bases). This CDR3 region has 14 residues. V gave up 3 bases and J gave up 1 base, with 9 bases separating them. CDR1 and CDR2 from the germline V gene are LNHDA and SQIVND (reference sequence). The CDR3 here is CASSITGKNTEAFF. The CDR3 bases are TGTGCCAGTAGTATTACAGGGAAGAACACTGAAGCTTTCTTT.

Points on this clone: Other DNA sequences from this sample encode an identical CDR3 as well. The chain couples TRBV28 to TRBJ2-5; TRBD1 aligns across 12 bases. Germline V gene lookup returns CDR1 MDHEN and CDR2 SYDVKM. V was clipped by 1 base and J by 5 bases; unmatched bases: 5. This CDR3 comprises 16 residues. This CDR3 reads CASSLSGQGAGETQYF. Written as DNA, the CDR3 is TGTGCCAGCAGTTTATCGGGACAGGGGGCTGGGGAGACCCAGTACTTC. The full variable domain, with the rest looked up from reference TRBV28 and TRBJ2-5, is DVKVTQSSRYLVKRTGEKVFLECVQDMDHENMFWYRQDPGLGLRLIYFSYDVKMKEKGDIPEGYSVSREKKERFSLILESASTNQTSMYLCASSLSGQGAGETQYFGPGTRLLVL.

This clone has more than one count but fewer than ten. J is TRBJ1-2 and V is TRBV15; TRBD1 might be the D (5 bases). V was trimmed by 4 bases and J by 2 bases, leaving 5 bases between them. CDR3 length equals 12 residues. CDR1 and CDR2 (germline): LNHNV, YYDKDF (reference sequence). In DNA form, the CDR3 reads TGTGCCACCAGCAAGGGGAACTATGGCTACACCTTC. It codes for CATSKGNYGYTF.

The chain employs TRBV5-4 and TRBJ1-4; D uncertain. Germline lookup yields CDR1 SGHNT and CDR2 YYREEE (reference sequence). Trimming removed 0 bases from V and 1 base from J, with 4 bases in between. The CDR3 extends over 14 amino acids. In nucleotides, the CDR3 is TGTGCCAGCAGCTTGGTCGGAACTAATGAAAAACTGTTTTTT. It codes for CASSLVGTNEKLFF.

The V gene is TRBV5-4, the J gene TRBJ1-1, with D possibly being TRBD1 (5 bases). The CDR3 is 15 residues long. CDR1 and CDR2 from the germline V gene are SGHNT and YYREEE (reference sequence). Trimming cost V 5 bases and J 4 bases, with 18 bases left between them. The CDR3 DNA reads TGTGCCAGCAGAAATAGGGGCCGCCGAGGCACTGAAGCTTTCTTT. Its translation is CASRNRGRRGTEAFF.

This CDR3 is CASSRNRVNTGELFF. The CDR3 region has the DNA TGTGCCAGCTCACGGAACAGGGTAAACACCGGGGAGCTGTTTTTT. V and J are TRBV18 and TRBJ2-2; a weak D match, TRBD1 (6 bases). The CDR3 is 15 amino acids. CDR1 and CDR2 (germline): KGHSH, LQKENI. V shed 4 bases and J shed 2 bases, with 11 bases lying between them.

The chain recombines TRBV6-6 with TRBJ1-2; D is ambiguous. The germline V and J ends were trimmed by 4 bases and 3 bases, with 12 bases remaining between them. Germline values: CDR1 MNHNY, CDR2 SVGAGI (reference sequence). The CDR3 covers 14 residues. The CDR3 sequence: CASSSRTEHYGYTF. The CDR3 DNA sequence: TGTGCCAGCAGTTCCCGGACGGAACACTATGGCTACACCTTC.

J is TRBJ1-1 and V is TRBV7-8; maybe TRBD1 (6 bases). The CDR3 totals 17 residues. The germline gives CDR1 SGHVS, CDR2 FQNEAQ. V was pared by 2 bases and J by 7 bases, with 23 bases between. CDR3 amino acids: CASSLLGGGRRMVEAFF. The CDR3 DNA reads TGTGCCAGCAGCTTATTAGGTGGGGGGCGCAGAATGGTTGAAGCTTTCTTT.

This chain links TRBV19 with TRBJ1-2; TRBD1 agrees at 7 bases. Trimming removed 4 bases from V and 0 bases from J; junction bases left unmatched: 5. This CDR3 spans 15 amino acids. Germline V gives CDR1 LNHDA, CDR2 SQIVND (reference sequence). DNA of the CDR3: TGTGCCAGTAGTAGACAGGGTCCAGCTAACTATGGCTACACCTTC. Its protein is CASSRQGPANYGYTF.

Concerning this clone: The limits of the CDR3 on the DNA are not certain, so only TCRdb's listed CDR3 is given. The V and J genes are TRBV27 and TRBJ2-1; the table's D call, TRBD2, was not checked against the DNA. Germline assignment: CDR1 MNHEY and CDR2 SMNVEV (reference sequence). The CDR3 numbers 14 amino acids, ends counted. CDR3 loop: CASSTSAVYNEQFF.

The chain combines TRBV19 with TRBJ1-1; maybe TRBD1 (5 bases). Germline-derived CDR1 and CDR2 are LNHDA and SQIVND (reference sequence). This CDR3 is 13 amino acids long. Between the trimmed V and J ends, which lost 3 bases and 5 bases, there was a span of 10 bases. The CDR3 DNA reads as TGTGCCAGTAGTATGAGGGGTCAAACTGAAGCTTTCTTT. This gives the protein CASSMRGQTEAFF.

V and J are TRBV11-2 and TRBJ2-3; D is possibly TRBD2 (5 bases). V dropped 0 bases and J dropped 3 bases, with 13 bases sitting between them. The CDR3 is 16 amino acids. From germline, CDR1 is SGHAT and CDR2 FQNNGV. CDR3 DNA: TGTGCCAGCAGCTTAGATCCGGGATTAGGGACAGATACGCAGTATTTT. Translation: CASSLDPGLGTDTQYF.

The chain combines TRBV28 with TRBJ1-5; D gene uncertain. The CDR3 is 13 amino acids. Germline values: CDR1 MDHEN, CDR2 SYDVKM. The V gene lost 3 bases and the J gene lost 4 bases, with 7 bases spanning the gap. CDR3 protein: CASSFARNQPQHF. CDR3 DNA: TGTGCCAGCAGTTTCGCGCGTAATCAGCCCCAGCATTTT. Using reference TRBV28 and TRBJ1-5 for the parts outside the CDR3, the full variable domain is DVKVTQSSRYLVKRTGEKVFLECVQDMDHENMFWYRQDPGLGLRLIYFSYDVKMKEKGDIPEGYSVSREKKERFSLILESASTNQTSMYLCASSFARNQPQHFGDGTRLSIL.